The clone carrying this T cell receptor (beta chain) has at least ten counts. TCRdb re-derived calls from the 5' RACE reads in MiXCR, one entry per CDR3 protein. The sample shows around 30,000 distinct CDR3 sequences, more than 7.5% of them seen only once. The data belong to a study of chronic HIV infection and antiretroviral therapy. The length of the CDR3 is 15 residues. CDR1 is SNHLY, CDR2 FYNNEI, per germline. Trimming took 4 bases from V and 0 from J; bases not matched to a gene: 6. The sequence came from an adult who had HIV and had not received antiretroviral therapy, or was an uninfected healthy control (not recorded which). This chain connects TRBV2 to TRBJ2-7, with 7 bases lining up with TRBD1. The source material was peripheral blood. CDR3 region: CASSVRDRSSYEQYF. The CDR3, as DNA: TGTGCCAGCAGTGTCCGGGACAGAAGCTCCTACGAGCAGTACTTC.